The 18 T cell receptor beta chains below come from one sample, sequenced in a study of response to subunit inactivated influenza vaccine. TCRdb analysed the RT-PCR reads with MiXCR anew, one entry per CDR3 protein. The repertoire holds approximately 520,000 distinct CDR3 sequences, with about 15% as singletons. Specimen: CD4+ T cells sorted from PBMCs, collected 23 to 25 months after vaccination. These receptor sequences come from a man aged 50-75 years who received an inactivated influenza vaccine.

This clonotype was picked up a small number of times. The chain employs TRBV3-1 and TRBJ1-1, with D hard to call. In germline, CDR1 is LGHDT, CDR2 YNNKEL (reference sequence). V was shortened by 1 base and J by 8 bases, with 11 bases between the two germline ends. The CDR3 spans 13 residues. The CDR3 DNA is TGTGCCAGCAGCCAAGGCGTCGGCCGCGAAGCTTTCTTT. This gives the protein CASSQGVGREAFF.

This clonotype was seen a handful of times. The V gene is TRBV20-1, the J gene TRBJ1-2; no definite D call. The CDR3 loop spans 13 amino acids. Germline V lookup: CDR1 DFQATT, CDR2 SNEGSKA (reference sequence). V was pared by 5 bases and J by 7 bases, with 17 bases between. The DNA of the CDR3 is TGCAGTGCTGGTGACTACAGCGCTTCTGGCTACACCTTC. It translates to CSAGDYSASGYTF.

The chain is built from TRBV20-1 and TRBJ2-1, with 8 bases lining up with TRBD2. The CDR3 is 14 residues long. J gave up 0 bases and V 6 bases, and 4 bases lay outside the gene matches. Germline V gene lookup returns CDR1 DFQATT and CDR2 SNEGSKA (reference sequence). CDR3 in amino acids: CSATSGTSYNEQFF. CDR3 nucleotides: TGCAGTGCCACTAGCGGAACCTCCTACAATGAGCAGTTCTTC.

The chain couples TRBV20-1 to TRBJ2-1; possibly TRBD1 for D (5 bases). V lost 6 bases to trimming and J lost 4 bases, with 19 bases between them. This CDR3 comprises 15 residues. Germline V CDR1 and CDR2: DFQATT, SNEGSKA (reference sequence). CDR3 region: CSALGAAFLYNEQFF. CDR3 bases: TGCAGTGCCCTAGGGGCGGCTTTTCTTTACAATGAGCAGTTCTTC.

This chain links TRBV28 with TRBJ1-2; D remains unclear. The germline CDR1 and CDR2 sequences are MDHEN and SYDVKM. The length of the CDR3 is 12 residues. Trimming removed 7 bases from V and 4 bases from J, with 10 bases in between. CDR3 loop: CASNTAGYGYTF. The DNA of the CDR3 is TGTGCCAGCAACACGGCGGGCTATGGCTACACCTTC.

This clonotype was seen a few times. The chain couples TRBV5-1 to TRBJ2-3; 9 positions match TRBD2. Germline V gene sequence: CDR1 SGHRS, CDR2 YFSETQ. The V segment lost 2 bases and the J segment 1 base; nucleotides outside the gene matches: 5. This CDR3 is built from 16 residues. The CDR3 spells CASSFSSGARTDTQYF. The CDR3 bases are TGCGCCAGCAGCTTTTCTAGCGGGGCCCGCACAGATACGCAGTATTTT.

There are a few counts of this clonotype. The V gene is TRBV29-1, the J gene TRBJ2-5, with 10 bases identical to TRBD2. This CDR3 comprises 14 residues. CDR1 is SQVTM and CDR2 is ANQGSEA in the germline V gene. V gave up 4 bases and J gave up 5 bases; unmatched junction bases: 7. Here the CDR3 DNA reads TGCAGCGTTGGGGGGACTAGCGTTTTGGAGACCCAGTACTTC. It encodes CSVGGTSVLETQYF.

J is TRBJ2-7 and V is TRBV29-1; tentative D call: TRBD1 (5 bases). Germline assignment: CDR1 SQVTM and CDR2 ANQGSEA. The CDR3 runs to 11 residues. V was trimmed by 6 bases and J by 3 bases, leaving 9 bases between them. This CDR3 reads CSVTGHYEQYF. CDR3 sequence (DNA): TGCAGCGTCACAGGTCACTACGAGCAGTACTTC.

This sequence joins TRBV20-1 and TRBJ2-1; 12 nucleotides align to TRBD2. Germline trimming cut 2 bases from V and 5 bases from J; bases unmatched to any gene: 4. Germline lookup yields CDR1 DFQATT and CDR2 SNEGSKA (reference sequence). The length of the CDR3 is 15 residues. CDR3 amino acids: CSARSGLAGNNEQFF. Here the CDR3 DNA reads TGCAGTGCTAGATCCGGACTAGCGGGGAACAATGAGCAGTTCTTC.

This clonotype has at least ten counts. This chain connects TRBV4-1 to TRBJ2-1; D not certain. The CDR3 is 19 residues long. CDR1 MGHRA and CDR2 YSYEKL come from the germline V gene. Trimming took 4 bases from V and 4 from J, leaving 26 bases between them. CDR3 loop: CASSPSLLARRKAYNEQFF. The CDR3 DNA reads TGCGCCAGCAGCCCCTCCCTATTGGCCCGGCGGAAGGCGTACAATGAGCAGTTCTTC.

This rearrangement joins TRBV7-2 to TRBJ2-3; D may be TRBD1 or TRBD2 (5 bases each). Between the trimmed V and J ends, which lost 0 bases and 5 bases, there was a span of 9 bases. CDR3 length: 14 residues. CDR1 and CDR2 (germline): SGHTA, FQGNSA. In nucleotides, the CDR3 is TGTGCCAGCAGCTTAGCTGGTGGGGGAGATACGCAGTATTTT. This codes for CASSLAGGGDTQYF.

This clonotype was counted at least ten times. This sequence joins TRBV12-3 or TRBV12-4 and TRBJ1-1; D is unresolved. The CDR3 spans 13 residues. V shed 3 bases and J shed 4 bases, with 9 bases lying between them. CDR3 residues: CASSFGGSTEAFF. The CDR3 DNA is TGTGCCAGCAGTTTTGGAGGGTCCACTGAAGCTTTCTTT.

This clonotype was detected only a few times. The chain carries TRBV4-1 and TRBJ1-1, with TRBD1 matching 7 bases. The CDR3 extends over 14 amino acids. Germline V lookup: CDR1 MGHRA, CDR2 YSYEKL. J lost 6 bases, V lost 5 bases, and 9 bases had no gene match. CDR3 sequence: CASSDDRERPEAFF. As DNA, the CDR3 is TGCGCCAGCAGCGACGACAGGGAGAGGCCTGAAGCTTTCTTT.

The V call is TRBV4-1, the J call TRBJ2-5, with D possibly matching TRBD2 (5 bases). V lost 1 base, J lost 1 base, and 10 bases lay in between. Germline CDR1 is MGHRA and CDR2 is YSYEKL. The CDR3 runs 15 residues. CDR3 amino acids: CASSQVGLSQETQYF. The CDR3, as DNA: TGCGCCAGCAGCCAAGTTGGACTTTCCCAAGAGACCCAGTACTTC.

This clonotype was seen a few times. This chain connects TRBV29-1 to TRBJ2-1; D may be TRBD1 (6 bases). Between the trimmed V and J ends, which lost 3 bases and 0 bases, there was a span of 18 bases. Per germline, CDR1 SQVTM and CDR2 ANQGSEA. The CDR3 runs 17 residues. The CDR3 DNA reads as TGCAGCGTTGATTTCCCAGGGGCAATCTTCTCCTACAATGAGCAGTTCTTC. Its translation is CSVDFPGAIFSYNEQFF.

This clonotype came up many times. V usage is TRBV5-1 and J usage is TRBJ2-7, with a possible D match to TRBD2 (5 bases). This CDR3 spans 13 amino acids. The germline gives CDR1 SGHRS, CDR2 YFSETQ. V dropped 1 base and J dropped 5 bases, with 10 bases sitting between them. The CDR3 is CASSLFEGNEQYF. The CDR3 nucleotides read TGCGCCAGCAGCTTGTTCGAGGGTAACGAGCAGTACTTC.

V is TRBV20-1 and J is TRBJ2-3, with 12 bases fitting TRBD2. The CDR3 extends over 16 amino acids. Germline V gives CDR1 DFQATT, CDR2 SNEGSKA (reference sequence). The V segment lost 1 base and the J segment 4 bases; nucleotides outside the gene matches: 6. The CDR3: CSARVLAGGGADTQYF. For the CDR3, the DNA is TGCAGTGCTAGAGTACTAGCGGGGGGAGGGGCAGATACGCAGTATTTT.

DNA of the CDR3: TGTGCCAGCAGCTTAGCGTGGGGCGGGAACTACGAGCAGTACTTC. Its protein is CASSLAWGGNYEQYF. The rearrangement joins TRBV7-8 to TRBJ2-7, with D tentatively TRBD2 (6 bases). CDR1 is SGHVS, CDR2 FQNEAQ, per germline. CDR3 length: 15 amino acids. V gave up 0 bases and J gave up 3 bases, with 12 bases separating them.